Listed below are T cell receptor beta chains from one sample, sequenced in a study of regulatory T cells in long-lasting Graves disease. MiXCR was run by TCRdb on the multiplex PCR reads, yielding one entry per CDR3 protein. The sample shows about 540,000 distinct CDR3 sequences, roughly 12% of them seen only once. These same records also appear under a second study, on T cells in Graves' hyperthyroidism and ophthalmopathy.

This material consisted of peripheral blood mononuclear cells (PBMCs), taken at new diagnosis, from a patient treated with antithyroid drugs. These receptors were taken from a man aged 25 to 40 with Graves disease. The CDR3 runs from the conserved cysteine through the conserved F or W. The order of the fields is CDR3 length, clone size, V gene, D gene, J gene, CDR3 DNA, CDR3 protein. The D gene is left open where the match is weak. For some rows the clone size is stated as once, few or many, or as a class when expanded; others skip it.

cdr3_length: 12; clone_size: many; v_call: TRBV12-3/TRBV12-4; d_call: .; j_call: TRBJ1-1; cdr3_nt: TGTGCCAGCAGTCAGAGGAAGGGTGAAGCTTTCTTT; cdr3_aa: CASSQRKGEAFF
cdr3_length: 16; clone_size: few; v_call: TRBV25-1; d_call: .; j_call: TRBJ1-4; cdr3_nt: TGTGCCAGCAGTGTTGGGGCTAACCCAATAGGGGAAAAACTGTTTTTT; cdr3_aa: CASSVGANPIGEKLFF
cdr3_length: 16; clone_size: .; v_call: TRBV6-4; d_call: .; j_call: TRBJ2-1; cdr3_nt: TGTGCCAGCAGTGACTCAGGGGGAGTGAGCTACAATGAGCAGTTCTTC; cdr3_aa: CASSDSGGVSYNEQFF
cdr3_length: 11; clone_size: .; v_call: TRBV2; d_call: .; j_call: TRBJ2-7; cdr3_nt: TGTGCCAGCACCCGGGCCTACGAGCAGTACTTC; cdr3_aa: CASTRAYEQYF
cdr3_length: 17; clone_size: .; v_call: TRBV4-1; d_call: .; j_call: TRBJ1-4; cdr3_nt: TGCGCCAGCAGCCAAGTTGGGAGGACCGCCACTAATGAAAAACTGTTTTTT; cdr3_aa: CASSQVGRTATNEKLFF
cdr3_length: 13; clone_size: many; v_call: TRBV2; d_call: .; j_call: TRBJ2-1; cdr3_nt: TGTGCCAGCAGCGGCGCGGGTGTGAATGAGCAGTTCTTC; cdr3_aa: CASSGAGVNEQFF
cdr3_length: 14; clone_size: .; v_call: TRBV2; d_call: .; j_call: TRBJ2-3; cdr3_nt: TGTGCCAGCAGACGGCAGGGGAGGACAGATACGCAGTATTTT; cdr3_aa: CASRRQGRTDTQYF
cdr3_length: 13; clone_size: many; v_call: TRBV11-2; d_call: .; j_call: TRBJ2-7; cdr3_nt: TGTGCCAGCAGCCTGGACCAGCTCGGAGAGCAGTACTTC; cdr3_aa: CASSLDQLGEQYF
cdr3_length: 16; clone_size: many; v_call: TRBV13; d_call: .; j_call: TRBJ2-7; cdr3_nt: TGTGCCAGCAGCTTAGGCCGCGTGACACGAGGCCACGAGCAGTACTTC; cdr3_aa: CASSLGRVTRGHEQYF
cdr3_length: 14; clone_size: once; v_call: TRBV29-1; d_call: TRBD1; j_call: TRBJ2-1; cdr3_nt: TGCAGCATATACCGGGACAGGGTGAACAATGAGCAGTTCTTC; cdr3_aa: CSIYRDRVNNEQFF
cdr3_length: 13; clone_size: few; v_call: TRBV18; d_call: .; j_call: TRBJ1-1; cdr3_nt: TGTGCCAGCTCACCACGAGAGGGAGAGAAGACTTTCTTT; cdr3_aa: CASSPREGEKTFF
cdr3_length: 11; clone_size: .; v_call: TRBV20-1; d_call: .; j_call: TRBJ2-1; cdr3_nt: TGCAGTCCCCGGCACTACAATGAGCAGTTCTTC; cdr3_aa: CSPRHYNEQFF
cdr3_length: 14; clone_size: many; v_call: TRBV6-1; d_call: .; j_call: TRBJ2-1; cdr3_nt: TGTGCCAGCAAGGTGTCGAGATCCTACAATGAGCAGTTCTTC; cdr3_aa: CASKVSRSYNEQFF
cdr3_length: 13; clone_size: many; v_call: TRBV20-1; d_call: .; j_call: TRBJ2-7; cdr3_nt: TGCAGTGCTAACCGGGACGACTCCTACGAGCAGTACTTC; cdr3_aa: CSANRDDSYEQYF
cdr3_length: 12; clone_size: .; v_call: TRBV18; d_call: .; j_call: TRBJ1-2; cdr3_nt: TGTGCCAGCTCACCACCCGTATCTGGCTACACCTTC; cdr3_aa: CASSPPVSGYTF
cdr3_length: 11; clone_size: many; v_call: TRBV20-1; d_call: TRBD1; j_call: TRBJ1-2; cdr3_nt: TGCAGTGCGCCGACAGGGCGAGGCTACACCTTC; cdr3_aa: CSAPTGRGYTF
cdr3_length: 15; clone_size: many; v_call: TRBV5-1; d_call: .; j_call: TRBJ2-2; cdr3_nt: TGCGCCAGCAGACTGGTAGGCGATTCAACCGGGGAGCTGTTTTTT; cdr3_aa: CASRLVGDSTGELFF
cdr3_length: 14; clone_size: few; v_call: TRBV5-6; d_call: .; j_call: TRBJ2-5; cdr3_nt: TGTGCCAGCAGCCTCTGGACAGTTGGAGAGACCCAGTACTTC; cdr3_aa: CASSLWTVGETQYF
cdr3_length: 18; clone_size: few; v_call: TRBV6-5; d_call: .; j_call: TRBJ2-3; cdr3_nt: TGTGCCAGCAGTTACTCGAAAGCTCCGCGATTAGGCACAGATACGCAGTATTTT; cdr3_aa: CASSYSKAPRLGTDTQYF
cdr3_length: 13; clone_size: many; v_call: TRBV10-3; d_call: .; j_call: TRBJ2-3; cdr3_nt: TGTGCCAACGGTGACAGAAGCACAGATACGCAGTATTTT; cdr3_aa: CANGDRSTDTQYF
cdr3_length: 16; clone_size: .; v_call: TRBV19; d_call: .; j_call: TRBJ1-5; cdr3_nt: TGTGCCAGTAGAAGGACCCGGGGAAACAGCAATCAGCCCCAGCATTTT; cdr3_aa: CASRRTRGNSNQPQHF
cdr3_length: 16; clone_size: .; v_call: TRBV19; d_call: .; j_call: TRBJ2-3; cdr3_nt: TGTGCCAGTAGTATAGATGTGGCAGGAATCACAGATACGCAGTATTTT; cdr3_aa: CASSIDVAGITDTQYF
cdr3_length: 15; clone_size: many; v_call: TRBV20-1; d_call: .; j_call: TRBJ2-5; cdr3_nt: TGCAGTGCTAGGGCCTCCGAGCGGGCACAAGAGACCCAGTACTTC; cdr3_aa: CSARASERAQETQYF
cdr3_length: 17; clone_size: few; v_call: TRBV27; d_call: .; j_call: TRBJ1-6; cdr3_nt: TGTGCCAGCAGTTTATCTAGCGAAAGCTCCTATAATTCACCCCTCCACTTT; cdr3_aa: CASSLSSESSYNSPLHF
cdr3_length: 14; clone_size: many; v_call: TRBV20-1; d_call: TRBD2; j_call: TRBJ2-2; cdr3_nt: TGCAGTGCCCCCGCAGGGAGGGGAACCGGGGAGCTGTTTTTT; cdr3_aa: CSAPAGRGTGELFF
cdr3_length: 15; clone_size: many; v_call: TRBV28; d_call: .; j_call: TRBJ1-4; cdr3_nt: TGTGCCAGCAGTTTAAGTGGCCACCATAATGAAAAACTGTTTTTT; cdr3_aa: CASSLSGHHNEKLFF
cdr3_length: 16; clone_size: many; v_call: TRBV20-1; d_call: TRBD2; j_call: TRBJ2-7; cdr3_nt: TGCAGTGCTAGCCTAAAAGGGACTAGCCGTCCCTACGAGCAGTACTTC; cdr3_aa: CSASLKGTSRPYEQYF
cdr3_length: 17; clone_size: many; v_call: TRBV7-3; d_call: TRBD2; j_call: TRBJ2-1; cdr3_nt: TGTGCCAGCAGCTTAAGGTCACTAGCGGGAGCATACAATGAGCAGTTCTTC; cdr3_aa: CASSLRSLAGAYNEQFF
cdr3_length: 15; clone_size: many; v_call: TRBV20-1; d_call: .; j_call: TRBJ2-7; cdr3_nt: TGCAGTGCTAGAGATCTTCTGGGGAACTCCTACGAGCAGTACTTC; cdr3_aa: CSARDLLGNSYEQYF
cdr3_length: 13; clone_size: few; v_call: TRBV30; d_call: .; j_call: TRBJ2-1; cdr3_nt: TGTGCCTGGAACCGGGACGCATACAATGAGCAGTTCTTC; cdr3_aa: CAWNRDAYNEQFF
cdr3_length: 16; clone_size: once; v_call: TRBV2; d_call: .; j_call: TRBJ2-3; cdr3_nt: TGTGCCAGCAGTGAAATGGGGAGGGGGAGCACAGATACGCAGTATTTT; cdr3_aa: CASSEMGRGSTDTQYF
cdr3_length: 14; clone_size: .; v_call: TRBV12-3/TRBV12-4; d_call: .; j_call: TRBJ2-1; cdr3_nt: TGTGCCAGCAGCCACGCCGGGCTACACTCGGTGGAGTTCTTC; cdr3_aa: CASSHAGLHSVEFF
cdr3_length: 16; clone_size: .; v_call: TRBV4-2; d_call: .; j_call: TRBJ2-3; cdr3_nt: TGTGCCAGCAGCCAAGCCGACAGACAGAACACAGATACGCAGTATTTT; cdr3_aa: CASSQADRQNTDTQYF
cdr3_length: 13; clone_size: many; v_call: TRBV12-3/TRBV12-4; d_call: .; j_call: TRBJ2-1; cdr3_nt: TGTGCCAGCAGACCCGGGACCAGCGGTGAGCAGTTCTTC; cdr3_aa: CASRPGTSGEQFF
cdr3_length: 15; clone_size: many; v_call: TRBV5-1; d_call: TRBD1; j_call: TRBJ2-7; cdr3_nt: TGTGCCAGCAGCTTAGCCGGGACAGTGTCCTACGAGCAGTACTTC; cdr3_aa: CASSLAGTVSYEQYF
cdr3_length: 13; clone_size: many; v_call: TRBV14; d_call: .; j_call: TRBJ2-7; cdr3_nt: TGTGCCAGCAGCGTATACAGGGACCACGAGCAGTACTTC; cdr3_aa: CASSVYRDHEQYF